The present TCR beta chain was sequenced within a study of T cell responses to AZD1222 COVID-19 vaccine. Study background: Pooling was applied to second doses at about 4 or about 12 weeks.

Details on this clone: Its specificity is unknown.

Trimming took off 0 bases at V and 13 bases at J, with 17 bases between the two ends. From germline, CDR1 is SGHNT and CDR2 YYREEE (reference sequence). The CDR3 runs 15 residues. Clones were sequenced by immunoSEQ multiplex PCR, and TCRdb holds only the in-frame ones, with some missing. The repertoire has around 62,000 clones, roughly 90% of them found once; the top ten carry roughly 5%. Study-wide findings and caveats: The study found vaccine-associated CD4 TCRs spanning spike, dominant at 160-218 and 743-854. White British people made up most donors, females outnumbered males, and clonal diversity was possibly underestimated. Regions left unmutated in variants are reportedly the target of nearly half of spike-specific TCRs.

The V and J genes are TRBV5-4 and TRBJ1-6; D is possibly TRBD1 (6 bases). The sequences come from peripheral blood, collected on day 0 of AZD1222 vaccination. The source is an adult in good health. The CDR3 DNA follows: TGTGCCAGCAGCTTGGGACAGGCCCGGAATGGGCCCCTCCACTTT. This gives the protein CASSLGQARNGPLHF.